This passage covers 21 T cell receptor beta chains from one sample sequenced in a study of T cell responses to AZD1222 COVID-19 vaccine. This table comes from immunoSEQ multiplex PCR, and its TCRdb copy is limited to in-frame clones, with some not included. Of approximately 150,000 clones listed, about 91% are singletons. This specimen consisted of peripheral blood, obtained on day 0 of AZD1222 vaccination. The receptor set was obtained from an adult in good health.

The V call is TRBV7-3, the J call TRBJ2-3; possible D gene TRBD2, 7 bases. The CDR3 runs 15 residues. Germline lookup yields CDR1 SGHTA and CDR2 FQGTGA. V shed 5 bases and J shed 6 bases, with 18 bases lying between them. The CDR3: CASSLSRGALDTQYF. Written as DNA, the CDR3 is TGTGCCAGCAGCCTCAGCCGGGGGGCGCTGGATACGCAGTATTTT.

The chain combines TRBV5-4 with TRBJ2-7; TRBD1 or TRBD2 may be the D gene (5 bases each). CDR3 length equals 14 residues. Germline V gives CDR1 SGHNT, CDR2 YYREEE (reference sequence). V dropped 2 bases and J dropped 2 bases, with 11 bases sitting between them. The CDR3 reads CASSLTGTTYEQYF. The CDR3 bases are TGTGCCAGCAGCTTAACCGGGACCACCTACGAGCAGTACTTC.

The chain links TRBV5-1 to TRBJ2-5; tentative D call: TRBD2 (6 bases). This CDR3 comprises 15 residues. Trimming removed 4 bases at V and 5 bases at J, with 18 bases between. Per the germline V gene, CDR1 is SGHRS and CDR2 is YFSETQ. CDR3 sequence: CASSTSPGRGETQYF. Here the CDR3 DNA reads TGCGCCAGCAGCACATCCCCCGGGAGAGGGGAGACCCAGTACTTC.

The chain has TRBV11-2 and TRBJ2-2; TRBD2 agrees at 9 bases. This CDR3 has 16 residues. J was trimmed by 2 bases and V by 1 base; bases with no gene match: 2. Germline loops: CDR1 SGHAT, CDR2 FQNNGV. CDR3 nucleotides: TGTGCCAGCAGCTTAGGCGGGAGGGGCAACACCGGGGAGCTGTTTTTT. Residues: CASSLGGRGNTGELFF. The whole variable domain, filled in from reference TRBV11-2 and TRBJ2-2, reads EAGVAQSPRYKIIEKRQSVAFWCNPISGHATLYWYQQILGQGPKLLIQFQNNGVVDDSQLPKDRFSAERLKGVDSTLKIQPAKLEDSAVYLCASSLGGRGNTGELFFGEGSRLTVL.

In its sample, this clone was seen once. The chain combines TRBV29-1 with TRBJ2-7; 8 nucleotides match TRBD1. Losses at the gene ends were 3 bases for V and 2 bases for J; bases not matched to a gene: 3. The CDR3 loop spans 13 amino acids. Germline assignment: CDR1 SQVTM and CDR2 ANQGSEA. CDR3 amino acids: CSVEGQAPYEQYF. CDR3 DNA: TGCAGCGTTGAGGGACAGGCCCCCTACGAGCAGTACTTC.

The rearrangement links TRBV5-1 to TRBJ1-2, with D perhaps matching TRBD1 (6 bases). The CDR3 totals 14 residues. CDR1 is SGHRS, CDR2 YFSETQ, per germline. V was trimmed by 4 bases and J by 4 bases, leaving 14 bases between them. CDR3 sequence: CASSPAPGAYGYTF. Here the CDR3 DNA reads TGCGCCAGCAGCCCAGCCCCGGGGGCCTATGGCTACACCTTC. Full variable domain (outside the CDR3, taken from reference TRBV5-1 and TRBJ1-2): KAGVTQTPRYLIKTRGQQVTLSCSPISGHRSVSWYQQTPGQGLQFLFEYFSETQRNKGNFPGRFSGRQFSNSRSEMNVSTLELGDSALYLCASSPAPGAYGYTFGSGTRLTVV.

The chain carries TRBV3-1 (or the pseudogene TRBV3-2) and TRBJ2-7; D might be TRBD1 or TRBD2, each matching 5 bases. This CDR3 region has 13 residues. Trimming removed 8 bases at V and 3 bases at J, with 14 bases between. Germline values: CDR1 LGHDT, CDR2 YNNKEL (reference sequence). This CDR3 is CASSFGTFYEQYF. DNA of the CDR3: TGTGCCAGCTCTTTTGGGACCTTCTACGAGCAGTACTTC.

This clone has more than one count but fewer than ten. This chain joins TRBV5-8 and TRBJ1-1; perhaps TRBD1 as D (5 bases). Trimming stripped 3 bases from V and 1 base from J, with 16 bases between. Germline V gene sequence: CDR1 SGHTS, CDR2 YDEGEE. The CDR3 loop spans 16 amino acids. The CDR3 reads CASSSRGGSRNTEAFF. The CDR3 DNA follows: TGTGCCAGCAGCTCCCGGGGGGGGTCCAGGAACACTGAAGCTTTCTTT. Together with reference TRBV5-8 and TRBJ1-1, the CDR3 gives the full variable domain: EAGVTQSPTHLIKTRGQQATLRCSPISGHTSVYWYQQALGLGLQFLLWYDEGEERNRGNFPPRFSGRQFPNYSSELNVNALELEDSALYLCASSSRGGSRNTEAFFGQGTRLTVV.

The J gene is TRBJ1-3, the V gene TRBV15; unclear D gene. The germline V and J ends were trimmed by 5 bases and 0 bases, with 8 bases remaining between them. Germline CDR1 and CDR2: LNHNV and YYDKDF (reference sequence). The CDR3 covers 14 residues. The CDR3 loop is CATSGTSSGNTIYF. For the CDR3, the DNA is TGTGCCACCAGCGGTACGAGCTCTGGAAACACCATATATTTT.

The chain carries TRBV14 and TRBJ1-2; 7 nucleotides align to TRBD1. V shed 3 bases, J shed 7 bases, and the junction held 5 bases outside the gene matches. CDR1 is SGHDN and CDR2 is FVKESK in the germline V gene. The CDR3 has 13 amino acids. CDR3 DNA sequence: TGTGCCAGCAGCCATGGACAGGCGGTTGGCTACACCTTC. Translation gives CASSHGQAVGYTF. Using reference TRBV14 and TRBJ1-2 for the parts outside the CDR3, the full variable domain is EAGVTQFPSHSVIEKGQTVTLRCDPISGHDNLYWYRRVMGKEIKFLLHFVKESKQDESGMPNNRFLAERTGGTYSTLKVQPAELEDSGVYFCASSHGQAVGYTFGSGTRLTVV.

The rearrangement links TRBV4-3 to TRBJ2-5, with TRBD1 identical over 7 bases. V was pared by 3 bases and J by 2 bases, with 6 bases of the junction left unmatched. This CDR3 has 15 amino acids. Germline CDR1 is LGHNA and CDR2 is YSLEER. In DNA, the CDR3 is TGCGCCAGCAGCCACCACCGGGACAGTCAAGAGACCCAGTACTTC. This sequence encodes CASSHHRDSQETQYF.

This chain links TRBV11-2 with TRBJ2-7; a weak D match, TRBD2 (5 bases). CDR1 is SGHAT, CDR2 FQNNGV, per germline. The CDR3 consists of 14 residues. The ends were cut back, 3 bases at V and 0 bases at J, with 9 bases in the middle. The CDR3 sequence: CASSFPGSSYEQYF. The CDR3 DNA reads as TGTGCCAGCAGCTTTCCGGGAAGCTCCTACGAGCAGTACTTC.

The chain combines TRBV4-1 with TRBJ2-7, with TRBD1 identical over 9 bases. V lost 1 base and J lost 2; bases outside the gene matches: 0. This CDR3 comprises 14 residues. Germline V lookup: CDR1 MGHRA, CDR2 YSYEKL. CDR3 in DNA: TGCGCCAGCAGCCAAGGACAGGGGGCCTACGAGCAGTACTTC. This codes for CASSQGQGAYEQYF.

Concerning this clone itself: Germline is not matched at one junction end, which may reflect a read error. J is TRBJ1-2 and V is TRBV20-1; D is uncertain. There are 10 residues in the CDR3. Germline CDR1 DFQATT, CDR2 SNEGSKA (reference sequence). CDR3 sequence reads: CSARDLAPLF. The CDR3 DNA reads TGCAGTGCTAGAGATCTGGCTCCTCTTTTC.

The rearrangement joins TRBV28 to TRBJ1-6; D gene ambiguous. Germline lookup yields CDR1 MDHEN and CDR2 SYDVKM. The CDR3 covers 12 residues. The V end lost 4 bases, the J end lost 10 bases, and 8 bases lay between the germline ends. The CDR3 loop is CASSYSGSPLHF. In DNA form, the CDR3 reads TGTGCCAGCAGTTACAGCGGCTCACCCCTCCACTTT.

V usage is TRBV29-1 and J usage is TRBJ2-3, with D hard to call. V gave up 7 bases and J gave up 3 bases, with 5 bases separating them. Germline CDR1 is SQVTM and CDR2 is ANQGSEA. CDR3 length: 10 amino acids. The CDR3 region has the DNA TGCAGCGGGATGACAGATACGCAGTATTTT. The encoded protein is CSGMTDTQYF.

The chain is built from TRBV6-6 and TRBJ2-3; TRBD2 might be the D (7 bases). Trimming stripped 4 bases from V and 4 bases from J, with 9 bases between. The CDR3 length is 13 residues. Per germline, CDR1 MNHNY and CDR2 SVGAGI (reference sequence). The CDR3, as DNA: TGTGCCAGCAGTTCGGGGGGCGCAGATACGCAGTATTTT. It translates to CASSSGGADTQYF.

The gene calls are TRBV28 and TRBJ2-1, with D possibly TRBD1 on 6 matching bases. The germline V gene has CDR1 MDHEN and CDR2 SYDVKM. This CDR3 comprises 16 residues. V was trimmed by 5 bases and J by 0 bases, leaving 14 bases between them. CDR3: CASSAQGRPSYNEQFF. Written as DNA, the CDR3 is TGTGCCAGCAGTGCTCAGGGGCGGCCCTCCTACAATGAGCAGTTCTTC.

The CDR3 coding sequence is TGTGCCAGTAGCAATCCGGGAAAACTGTTTTTT. Translation: CASSNPGKLFF. This rearrangement joins TRBV19 to TRBJ1-4; no definite D call. The CDR3 totals 11 residues. The V gene's germline CDR1 is LNHDA and CDR2 SQIVND (reference sequence). Between the trimmed V and J ends, which lost 6 bases and 10 bases, there was a span of 9 bases.

This chain links TRBV21-1 with TRBJ2-3; the table's D call TRBD2 went unverified against the DNA. TRBV21-1 is a pseudogene. The CDR3 is made up of 16 amino acids. The CDR3 region is CASSRMTSGPPDTQYF. In nucleotides, the CDR3 is TGTGCCAGCAGCAGAATGACTAGCGGCCCCCCGGATACGCAGTATTTT.

The J gene is TRBJ1-5, the V gene TRBV10-3; no reliable D call. Germline CDR1 reads ENHRY; CDR2 reads SYGVKD. V lost 4 bases to trimming and J lost 3 bases, with 10 bases between them. This CDR3 has 14 amino acids. CDR3: CAISGGRLNQPQHF. The CDR3 nucleotides are TGTGCCATCAGTGGTGGGAGACTCAATCAGCCCCAGCATTTT.